The clone carrying this T cell receptor (beta chain) has more than one count but fewer than ten. Via MiXCR, TCRdb re-called the 5' RACE reads, giving one row per CDR3 protein. The sample shows 200,000 or so distinct CDR3 sequences, about an eighth of them seen only once. The sample is drawn from a study of CD8 T cells in ankylosing spondylitis. Sequenced input: blood, either unsorted or a sorted T cell fraction (not recorded which). The clonotype originates from a female donor with ankylosing spondylitis or in good health (not recorded which).

The chain's CDR3 is CASTNVTAVHLHF. Written as DNA, the CDR3 is TGTGCCAGCACCAACGTAACAGCCGTTCACCTCCACTTT. The chain has TRBV5-5 and TRBJ1-6; D is uncertain. The CDR3 contains 13 residues. Germline values: CDR1 SGHKS, CDR2 YYEKEE (reference sequence). The V and J ends lost 6 bases and 15 bases respectively, with 19 bases between them. The full variable domain, with the rest looked up from reference TRBV5-5 and TRBJ1-6, is DAGVTQSPTHLIKTRGQQVTLRCSPISGHKSVSWYQQVLGQGPQFIFQYYEKEERGRGNFPDRFSARQFPNYSSELNVNALLLGDSALYLCASTNVTAVHLHFGNGTRLTVT.